The 23 T cell receptor beta chains presented below share a single source sample, sequenced in a study of T cell clones after liver transplantation. Clones were read by immunoSEQ multiplex PCR, and TCRdb kept only the in-frame ones, dropping some. The repertoire holds under 20,000 clones, with more than 80% as singletons. Material: CD8+ T cells from blood, obtained approximately 3.5 years after liver transplant. These receptors were taken from a human patient who received a liver transplant. The graft donor may be the source of some T cells.

The rearrangement links TRBV5-1 to TRBJ2-7, with TRBD1 identical over 8 bases. V lost 4 bases, J lost 5 bases, and 5 bases stayed unmatched. The CDR3 runs 13 residues. Germline V gene lookup returns CDR1 SGHRS and CDR2 YFSETQ. This CDR3 is CASSPRTGNEQYF. Written as DNA, the CDR3 is TGCGCCAGCAGCCCCCGGACAGGGAACGAGCAGTACTTC.

This clone occurred once. The chain carries TRBV6-6 and TRBJ2-5; D is unclear. The CDR3 sequence is 13 residues long. Germline CDR1 and CDR2: MNHNY and SVGAGI (reference sequence). The V end lost 5 bases, the J end lost 6 bases, and 13 bases lay between the germline ends. DNA for the CDR3: TGTGCCAGCAGTGACGCCCTCCGAAAGACCCAGTACTTC. As protein: CASSDALRKTQYF.

This chain links TRBV5-1 with TRBJ2-5; TRBD1 aligns across 7 bases. Looked up from germline, CDR1 is SGHRS and CDR2 is YFSETQ. J gave up 4 bases and V 0 bases, and 3 bases lay outside the gene matches. The CDR3 spans 14 residues. The CDR3 loop is CASSLGQGLETQYF. The DNA for the CDR3 is TGCGCCAGCAGCTTGGGACAGGGATTAGAGACCCAGTACTTC.

The chain recombines TRBV7-7 with TRBJ2-7, with TRBD1 as a possible D gene (5 bases). V was pared by 5 bases and J by 2 bases, with 13 bases between. The germline V gene has CDR1 SSHAT and CDR2 FNYEAQ (reference sequence). This CDR3 spans 14 amino acids. CDR3 residues: CASSPNGQAYEQYF. CDR3 coding DNA: TGTGCCAGCAGCCCGAACGGACAAGCCTACGAGCAGTACTTC.

This sequence joins TRBV7-3 and TRBJ1-4; 9 nucleotides align to TRBD1. V trimming: 5 bases; J trimming: 3 bases; junction bases outside the gene matches: 4. Germline V gives CDR1 SGHTA, CDR2 FQGTGA. The CDR3 has 15 amino acids. The CDR3: CASSLTGGSNEKLFF. The CDR3 DNA reads as TGTGCCAGCAGCCTCACAGGGGGCTCTAATGAAAAACTGTTTTTT.

This clone has more than one count but fewer than ten. This chain connects TRBV5-8 to TRBJ2-7, with no clear D. The V end was cut by 0 bases, the J end by 2 bases, with 0 bases between. The germline V gene has CDR1 SGHTS and CDR2 YDEGEE. The CDR3 has 11 residues. The CDR3 sequence: CASSLAYEQYF. DNA of the CDR3: TGTGCCAGCAGCTTGGCCTACGAGCAGTACTTC.

The CDR3 is CASSQEGQVNGYTF. The CDR3 nucleotides are TGCGCCAGCAGCCAAGAGGGACAGGTTAATGGCTACACCTTC. V is TRBV4-1 and J is TRBJ1-2; TRBD1 aligns across 8 bases. From germline, CDR1 is MGHRA and CDR2 YSYEKL. The CDR3 length is 14 residues. V lost 0 bases to trimming and J lost 6 bases; unmatched junction nucleotides: 3.

The chain employs TRBV14 and TRBJ1-4; D not certain. From germline, CDR1 is SGHDN and CDR2 FVKESK. The CDR3 length is 14 residues. Trimming stripped 0 bases from V and 6 bases from J, with 8 bases between. Here the CDR3 reads CASSQEWRDEKLFF. As DNA, the CDR3 is TGTGCCAGCAGCCAAGAATGGAGGGATGAAAAACTGTTTTTT.

The rearrangement links TRBV6-1 to TRBJ2-5; tentative D call: TRBD2 (6 bases). This CDR3 region has 14 residues. The V gene's germline CDR1 is MNHNS and CDR2 SASEGT. With 2 bases removed from V and 0 bases from J, the gap between germline ends came to 7 bases. The CDR3 DNA is TGTGCCAGCAGTGAATGGAGGGACCAAGAGACCCAGTACTTC. Translated, it gives CASSEWRDQETQYF.

The chain carries TRBV5-1 and TRBJ2-1, with D unresolved. Germline CDR1 reads SGHRS; CDR2 reads YFSETQ. Trimming pared 0 bases from V and 8 bases from J, leaving 9 bases between. The CDR3 is 13 residues long. The CDR3 coding sequence is TGCGCCAGCAGCTTGGCCCCCCTGGATGAGCAGTTCTTC. It codes for CASSLAPLDEQFF.

The V call is TRBV5-1, the J call TRBJ2-1, with 7 bases fitting TRBD2. V was pared by 1 base and J by 8 bases, with 9 bases of the junction left unmatched. There are 15 residues in the CDR3. Germline loops: CDR1 SGHRS, CDR2 YFSETQ. The CDR3 is CASSLSRGSPDEQFF. The CDR3 DNA follows: TGCGCCAGCAGCTTGTCTCGCGGGAGTCCCGATGAGCAGTTCTTC.

The chain employs TRBV7-9 and TRBJ2-7; tentatively, D is TRBD1 (5 bases). The CDR3 consists of 14 residues. V lost 5 bases and J lost 7, with 18 bases in between. The germline V gene encodes CDR1 SEHNR and CDR2 FQNEAQ (reference sequence). CDR3: CASSPQIGAREQYF. The CDR3 region has the DNA TGTGCCAGCAGCCCCCAAATAGGGGCGAGGGAGCAGTACTTC.

This chain uses TRBV7-9 with TRBJ1-2, with D perhaps matching TRBD1 (5 bases). Trimming shortened V by 1 base and J by 6 bases, and 6 bases separated the two germline ends. Germline loops: CDR1 SEHNR, CDR2 FQNEAQ (reference sequence). The CDR3 sequence is 12 residues long. The CDR3 here is CASSLGRDGYTF. The CDR3 DNA reads as TGTGCCAGCAGCTTAGGCAGGGATGGCTACACCTTC.

The J gene is TRBJ1-1, the V gene TRBV19; the D gene is possibly TRBD1 (5 bases). This CDR3 comprises 13 residues. V lost 7 bases and J 0 bases, leaving 9 bases between the germline ends. Germline CDR1 LNHDA, CDR2 SQIVND (reference sequence). For the CDR3, the DNA is TGTGCCAGTATAGACAGCCTGAACACTGAAGCTTTCTTT. This translates into CASIDSLNTEAFF.

V and J are TRBV19 and TRBJ1-5; maybe TRBD1 (5 bases). V was cut by 5 bases and J by 3 bases, with 11 bases left in between. The germline gives CDR1 LNHDA, CDR2 SQIVND (reference sequence). The CDR3 consists of 14 residues. The CDR3 DNA reads TGTGCCAGTAGTTCGACAGTCTCCAATCAGCCCCAGCATTTT. This translates into CASSSTVSNQPQHF. Together with reference TRBV19 and TRBJ1-5, the CDR3 gives the full variable domain: DGGITQSPKYLFRKEGQNVTLSCEQNLNHDAMYWYRQDPGQGLRLIYYSQIVNDFQKGDIAEGYSVSREKKESFPLTVTSAQKNPTAFYLCASSSTVSNQPQHFGDGTRLSIL.

This rearrangement joins TRBV19 to TRBJ2-7, with TRBD1 identical over 9 bases. Germline CDR1 LNHDA, CDR2 SQIVND (reference sequence). The CDR3 loop spans 15 amino acids. The J segment lost 2 bases and the V segment lost 5 bases, leaving 7 bases of the junction unmatched. The DNA for the CDR3 is TGTGCCAGTAGTCCGTTGACAGGGGGGCCCTACGAGCAGTACTTC. It specifies CASSPLTGGPYEQYF.

J is TRBJ2-1 and V is TRBV21-1. TRBV21-1 is designated a pseudogene. The CDR3 totals 18 residues. For the CDR3, the DNA is TGTGCCAGCAGCAAAGGGGGTGAAGGGGGGCGCAGGGTCAATGAGCAGTTCTTC. Its protein is CASSKGGEGGRRVNEQFF.

The rearrangement links TRBV30 to TRBJ1-1; TRBD1 might be the D (5 bases). This CDR3 comprises 13 residues. V gave up 3 bases and J gave up 5 bases, with 13 bases separating them. Per germline, CDR1 GTSNPN and CDR2 SVGIG (reference sequence). The CDR3 loop is CAWSWTKGTEAFF. In nucleotides, the CDR3 is TGTGCCTGGAGCTGGACCAAGGGGACTGAAGCTTTCTTT. The full variable domain, in which reference TRBV30 and TRBJ1-1 provide the parts outside the CDR3, is SQTIHQWPATLVQPVGSPLSLECTVEGTSNPNLYWYRQAAGRGLQLLFYSVGIGQISSEVPQNLSASRPQDRQFILSSKKLLLSDSGFYLCAWSWTKGTEAFFGQGTRLTVV.

This chain connects TRBV5-6 to TRBJ2-3, with 8 bases that match TRBD2. The V and J ends lost 0 bases and 5 bases, in that order; junction bases with no gene match: 8. The CDR3 has 16 residues. Per germline, CDR1 SGHDT and CDR2 YYEEEE. For the CDR3, the DNA is TGTGCCAGCAGCTTGGGATTGGCGCTAGCGGGAGATACGCAGTATTTT. It encodes CASSLGLALAGDTQYF.

J is TRBJ1-1 and V is TRBV27; D is perhaps TRBD1 (5 bases). The germline CDR1 and CDR2 sequences are MNHEY and SMNVEV (reference sequence). The V end lost 4 bases, the J end lost 7 bases, and 16 bases lay between the germline ends. The CDR3 extends over 14 amino acids. The CDR3 region is CASSWQGPRGEAFF. CDR3 nucleotide sequence: TGTGCCAGCAGTTGGCAGGGACCCCGGGGTGAAGCTTTCTTT.

V is TRBV7-9 and J is TRBJ2-7; perhaps TRBD1 as D (5 bases). V lost 1 base and J lost 0, with 7 bases in between. CDR3 size: 14 residues. Germline values: CDR1 SEHNR, CDR2 FQNEAQ (reference sequence). The CDR3 region is CASSLVGASYEQYF. The CDR3 DNA sequence: TGTGCCAGCAGCTTAGTTGGGGCCTCCTACGAGCAGTACTTC.

A single count supports this clone. The CDR3 here is CASSLVPEWGLDGYTF. CDR3 in DNA: TGTGCCAGCAGCTTAGTGCCGGAGTGGGGCTTGGATGGCTACACCTTC. The chain uses TRBV7-2 and TRBJ1-2, with D perhaps matching TRBD1 (5 bases). Trimming stripped 1 base from V and 6 bases from J, with 18 bases between. Germline V lookup: CDR1 SGHTA, CDR2 FQGNSA. This CDR3 has 16 amino acids.

This chain uses TRBV28 with TRBJ1-2; D unresolved. The CDR3 covers 15 residues. With 7 bases removed from V and 2 bases from J, the gap between germline ends came to 17 bases. Germline V gene data show CDR1 as MDHEN and CDR2 as SYDVKM. The CDR3 nucleotides read TGTGCCAGCACTACAGACACGTCCGCAAACTATGGCTACACCTTC. It is translated as CASTTDTSANYGYTF.